These 23 T cell receptor beta chains were all obtained from the same sample, sequenced in a study of blood T cells in healthy people across ages (dated by TCRdb to between 2014 and 2017). Libraries were made using 5' RACE. Sequencing was performed on an Illumina HiSeq 2500. The second PCR ran for roughly 7 to 12 cycles and used a J-beta primer mix along with a sample-barcoded 5' primer. TCRdb's own reprocessing of the public reads used fastp at Q25 and MiXCR and kept productive beta chains. Rows matching on CDR3 protein sequence are summarized as one entry with the most common DNA and genes. This sample is represented by 850,000 to 950,000 distinct CDR3 sequences; 29% of them were singletons. Jointly, the top ten make up approximately 15% of the sample. Sequencing input: blood. The receptors originated from a woman aged 80 or over in good health.

V gene TRBV2 combines with J gene TRBJ2-1, with D perhaps TRBD1 (6 bases). The J call may not be correct, given that the DNA end is closer to TRBJ2-7. Germline lookup yields CDR1 SNHLY and CDR2 FYNNEI. The length of the CDR3 is 18 residues. This CDR3 reads CASRDTTWTARSYNEQYF. CDR3 nucleotide sequence: TGTGCCAGCAGGGACACGACGTGGACAGCGCGTTCCTACAATGAGCAGTACTTC.

A note on this clonotype: A much larger clone differs by one base, so this may be a read error. V and J are TRBV12-3 or TRBV12-4 and TRBJ2-6; the match to TRBD1 covers 8 bases. The CDR3 length is 17 residues. This chain's CDR3 is CASSIGTGVSGANVRTF. CDR3 sequence (DNA): TGTGCCAGCAGTATCGGGACAGGTGTCTCTGGGGCCAACGTCCGGACTTTC.

The chain carries TRBV6-1 and TRBJ1-1; unclear D gene. Germline V CDR1 and CDR2: MNHNS, SASEGT. The CDR3 consists of 15 residues. V gave up 6 bases and J gave up 6 bases, with 20 bases separating them. CDR3 in amino acids: CASRLNRAALSEAFF. The CDR3 coding sequence is TGTGCCAGCAGACTCAACAGAGCCGCACTTTCTGAAGCTTTCTTT.

In its sample, this clonotype was seen many times. The CDR3 nucleotides read TGCAGCGTTGAAGTGCCCGGGACCCAAGAGACCCAGTACTTC. Translated, it gives CSVEVPGTQETQYF. This chain connects TRBV29-1 to TRBJ2-5; D possibly matches TRBD1 or TRBD2 (5 bases each). Trimming left V 1 base short and J 1 base short, with 10 bases between. The CDR3 sequence is 14 residues long. Germline-derived CDR1 and CDR2 are SQVTM and ANQGSEA.

Concerning this clonotype itself: This clone may be a read error of a much larger clone one base away. The chain employs TRBV6-1 and TRBJ2-1; 7 bases line up with TRBD2. This CDR3 has 17 amino acids. Germline V gene lookup returns CDR1 MNHNS and CDR2 SASEGT. The V segment lost 5 bases and the J segment 7 bases; nucleotides outside the gene matches: 17. CDR3 sequence (DNA): TGTGCCAGCAGTAAGCGGGGCCGCACGTACACGGGGAATGAGCAGTTCTTC. This sequence encodes CASSKRGRTYTGNEQFF.

This clonotype was seen repeatedly, ten times or more. The CDR3 sequence: CASSNRDRVPRHADTQYF. The CDR3 region has the DNA TGTGCCAGCAGCAACCGGGACAGGGTTCCCCGCCATGCAGATACGCAGTATTTT. V and J are TRBV21-1 and TRBJ2-3; the DNA was not compared with TRBD1, the D call given in the table. TRBV21-1 is a documented pseudogene. This CDR3 is built from 18 residues.

V gene TRBV7-2 combines with J gene TRBJ1-1, with 7 nucleotides matching TRBD1. CDR3 length: 13 amino acids. V was pared by 4 bases and J by 7 bases, with 6 bases of the junction left unmatched. Germline V CDR1 and CDR2: SGHTA, FQGNSA. CDR3 residues: CASSSPQGNEAFF. In nucleotides, the CDR3 is TGTGCCAGCAGCTCACCACAGGGGAATGAAGCTTTCTTT. Complete variable domain (other parts from reference TRBV7-2 and TRBJ1-1): GAGVSQSPSNKVTEKGKDVELRCDPISGHTALYWYRQSLGQGLEFLIYFQGNSAPDKSGLPSDRFSAERTGGSVSTLTIQRTQQEDSAVYLCASSSPQGNEAFFGQGTRLTVV.

This clonotype was counted many times. This chain connects TRBV10-3 to TRBJ2-5; tentatively, D is TRBD2 (5 bases). The CDR3 contains 13 residues. The V end lost 2 bases, the J end lost 4 bases, and 8 bases lay between the germline ends. The V gene's germline CDR1 is ENHRY and CDR2 SYGVKD. The CDR3 spells CAISERTRETQYF. The CDR3 nucleotides read TGTGCCATCAGTGAGAGGACTCGAGAGACCCAGTACTTC.

This clonotype came up many times. This chain links TRBV29-1 with TRBJ1-5; D may be TRBD1 (6 bases). Germline V lookup: CDR1 SQVTM, CDR2 ANQGSEA. CDR3 length: 14 residues. Trimming shortened V by 7 bases and J by 7 bases, and 20 bases separated the two germline ends. CDR3 nucleotides: TGCAGCGCGCGCTTGGGGGGGGGCTCACAGCCCCAGCATTTT. This gives the protein CSARLGGGSQPQHF.

This clonotype has just a few counts. A much larger clone is a single base away; this may be a read error. This chain connects TRBV5-1 to TRBJ2-1; perhaps D is TRBD1 or TRBD2 (6 bases each). The V gene's germline CDR1 is SGHRS and CDR2 YFSETQ. The CDR3 sequence is 15 residues long. CDR3 sequence reads: CASSLSGASYSEQFF. In DNA form, the CDR3 reads TGCGCCAGCAGCTTGTCGGGGGCGTCCTACAGTGAGCAGTTCTTC.

In the case of this clonotype: One base away lies a much larger clone, so this may be a sequencing read error. The chain has TRBV3-1 and TRBJ2-1, with 9 bases lining up with TRBD1. The CDR3 runs to 13 residues. The germline V gene has CDR1 LGHDT and CDR2 YNNKEL (reference sequence). Trimming cost V 2 bases and J 15 bases; bases outside gene matches: 8. DNA of the CDR3: TGTGCCAGCAGCCAACAATCCGGGACAGGGACGTTCTTC. Encoded protein: CASSQQSGTGTFF.

This clonotype has ten or more counts. The genes are TRBV29-1 and TRBJ1-2; D gene ambiguous. V was shortened by 3 bases and J by 6 bases, with 2 bases between the two germline ends. The CDR3 runs 9 residues. CDR1 is SQVTM and CDR2 is ANQGSEA in the germline V gene. CDR3 in amino acids: CSVDHGYTF. In DNA, the CDR3 is TGCAGCGTTGATCATGGCTACACCTTC. The full variable domain, its missing parts supplied by reference TRBV29-1 and TRBJ1-2, is SAVISQKPSRDICQRGTSLTIQCQVDSQVTMMFWYRQQPGQSLTLIATANQGSEATYESGFVIDKFPISRPNLTFSTLTVSNMSPEDSSIYLCSVDHGYTFGSGTRLTVV.

J is TRBJ1-2 and V is TRBV12-3 or TRBV12-4; D is perhaps TRBD1 (5 bases). This CDR3 is built from 17 residues. The V gene lost 3 bases and the J gene lost 4 bases, with 21 bases spanning the gap. CDR3 bases: TGTGCCAGCAGTTTTTTCTCCCTCCCGAGAAGGGGCTATGGCTACACCTTC. Amino acid sequence: CASSFFSLPRRGYGYTF.

In its sample, this clonotype was seen many times. This sequence joins TRBV20-1 and TRBJ2-1, with 9 bases aligning to TRBD2. This CDR3 region has 14 residues. V gave up 0 bases and J gave up 10 bases; unmatched junction bases: 7. Germline assignment: CDR1 DFQATT and CDR2 SNEGSKA (reference sequence). The CDR3 loop reads CSARDGGGAEEQFF. CDR3 DNA sequence: TGCAGTGCTAGAGATGGCGGGGGGGCAGAAGAGCAGTTCTTC.

This clonotype was found a few times. This sequence joins TRBV9 and TRBJ2-5; 7 bases fit TRBD1. The CDR3 has 15 residues. J gave up 4 bases and V 0 bases, and 6 bases lay outside the gene matches. Germline V gives CDR1 SGDLS, CDR2 YYNGEE. As DNA, the CDR3 is TGTGCCAGCAGCGTAGGAGGGGACAGTTTAGAGACCCAGTACTTC. Its protein product is CASSVGGDSLETQYF.

This clonotype was observed many times. The J gene is TRBJ2-7, the V gene TRBV6-1; TRBD1 or TRBD2 may be the D gene (6 bases each). The ends were cut back, 7 bases at V and 1 base at J, with 14 bases in the middle. The CDR3 is 14 amino acids. Germline V CDR1 and CDR2: MNHNS, SASEGT. The CDR3 sequence is CASIGRGPSYEQYF. CDR3 in DNA: TGTGCCAGCATTGGACGGGGGCCTTCCTACGAGCAGTACTTC.

This clonotype was picked up many times. The chain has TRBV6-1 and TRBJ2-7; possible D gene TRBD2, 5 bases. Germline V gene lookup returns CDR1 MNHNS and CDR2 SASEGT. With 6 bases removed from V and 1 base from J, the gap between germline ends came to 10 bases. The CDR3 has 13 residues. CDR3 bases: TGTGCCAGCAGGCAGACGGGGTCCTACGAGCAGTACTTC. Protein: CASRQTGSYEQYF.

This clonotype was observed once. Relative to the germline gene, one junction end is altered; a read error may explain this. The V and J genes are TRBV10-3 and TRBJ1-1, with TRBD1 matching over 11 bases. Germline V gene sequence: CDR1 ENHRY, CDR2 SYGVKD. The length of the CDR3 is 14 residues. The CDR3 here is CTISEGQGGTEAFF. The CDR3 nucleotides are TGCACCATCAGTGAGGGACAGGGGGGAACTGAAGCTTTCTTT.

This clonotype has just a few counts. V and J are TRBV7-9 and TRBJ1-6, with a weak D call TRBD1 (5 bases). Germline CDR1 is SEHNR and CDR2 is FQNEAQ (reference sequence). V lost 1 base to trimming and J lost 15 bases, with 16 bases between them. The CDR3 extends over 14 amino acids. CDR3 loop: CASSLEAGRSVLHF. CDR3 nucleotide sequence: TGTGCCAGCAGCTTAGAGGCAGGGCGGTCAGTCCTCCACTTT.

The table lists this clonotype with a few counts. The chain uses TRBV24-1 and TRBJ2-3, with 8 bases fitting TRBD2. The CDR3 length is 16 residues. V gave up 3 bases and J gave up 1 base; unmatched junction bases: 5. From germline, CDR1 is KGHDR and CDR2 SFDVKD. The CDR3 loop is CATSDLRRGGTDTQYF. CDR3 in DNA: TGTGCCACCAGTGATCTTAGGCGGGGGGGCACAGATACGCAGTATTTT.

This clonotype has more than one count but fewer than ten. The chain joins TRBV30 to TRBJ2-7; D unclear. V gave up 2 bases and J gave up 2 bases, with 10 bases separating them. The CDR3 has 13 amino acids. In germline, CDR1 is GTSNPN, CDR2 SVGIG (reference sequence). The CDR3 here is CAWSPGLTYEQYF. DNA of the CDR3: TGTGCCTGGAGTCCGGGCCTAACCTACGAGCAGTACTTC.

A note on this clonotype: It may be a read error: a sequence one base away is much more abundant. The rearrangement links TRBV7-9 to TRBJ2-7; TRBD1 agrees at 8 bases. The J call is doubtful: the DNA matches TRBJ2-5 better. The V gene's germline CDR1 is SEHNR and CDR2 FQNEAQ (reference sequence). The CDR3 covers 13 residues. CDR3 residues: CASSLSTGATQYF. CDR3 nucleotides: TGTGCCAGCAGCTTATCGACAGGGGCGACCCAGTACTTC.

This clonotype was observed a handful of times. The V gene is TRBV7-2, the J gene TRBJ2-5; D unresolved. The CDR3 contains 13 residues. Between the trimmed V and J ends, which lost 3 bases and 3 bases, there was a span of 8 bases. Germline V gene data show CDR1 as SGHTA and CDR2 as FQGNSA. This CDR3 is CASSFDWEETQYF. CDR3 coding DNA: TGTGCCAGCAGCTTTGACTGGGAAGAGACCCAGTACTTC.